This T cell receptor beta chain is drawn from a study of T cell responses to AZD1222 COVID-19 vaccine. The table came from immunoSEQ multiplex PCR; TCRdb's copy has only in-frame clones and leaves some out. This sample yields approximately 120,000 clones, of which roughly 91% are seen a single time; 4.4% belongs to the top ten. With respect to this clone: Its target is not known.

This CDR3 is built from 16 residues. Per the germline V gene, CDR1 is SGHTA and CDR2 is FQGNSA. V was pared by 4 bases and J by 3 bases, with 5 bases of the junction left unmatched. Study-level points and caveats: Only after the peak T cell response were repertoires sampled. Along spike, vaccine-associated CD4 TCRs were found throughout, with dominance at 160-218 and 743-854. Compared with day 0, the breadth and depth of the Spike-specific TCR repertoire rose significantly after two doses of AZD1222. The donor cohort was predominantly white British with a female majority, and clonal diversity may have been underestimated.

The chain recombines TRBV7-2 with TRBJ2-3, with 12 nucleotides matching TRBD2. Sequenced here: peripheral blood, sampled on day 0 of MenACWY control vaccination. The source is an adult in good health. The CDR3 protein is CASSSGLAGRTDTQYF. The DNA of the CDR3 is TGTGCCAGCAGCTCAGGACTAGCGGGACGGACAGATACGCAGTATTTT.